This TCR beta chain was captured in a study of T cells expressing NK-cell markers. TCRdb reanalyzed the 5' RACE reads and collapses them to one entry per CDR3 protein, without DNA. This sample contains about 460,000 distinct CDR3 sequences. The CDR3 is 13 amino acids. Germline V lookup: CDR1 LGHDT, CDR2 YNNKEL (reference sequence). The TCR comes from a woman in her forties or fifties in good health. The genes are TRBV3-1 and TRBJ1-1; TCRdb lists TRBD1, though no DNA is available to test this call. Sequencing was performed on blood T cells: a sorted CD56 or NKG2C T cell subset, CD4+ or CD8+ T cells, or bulk PBMC T cells (not recorded which). The CDR3 here is CASSPRQGQRAFF.